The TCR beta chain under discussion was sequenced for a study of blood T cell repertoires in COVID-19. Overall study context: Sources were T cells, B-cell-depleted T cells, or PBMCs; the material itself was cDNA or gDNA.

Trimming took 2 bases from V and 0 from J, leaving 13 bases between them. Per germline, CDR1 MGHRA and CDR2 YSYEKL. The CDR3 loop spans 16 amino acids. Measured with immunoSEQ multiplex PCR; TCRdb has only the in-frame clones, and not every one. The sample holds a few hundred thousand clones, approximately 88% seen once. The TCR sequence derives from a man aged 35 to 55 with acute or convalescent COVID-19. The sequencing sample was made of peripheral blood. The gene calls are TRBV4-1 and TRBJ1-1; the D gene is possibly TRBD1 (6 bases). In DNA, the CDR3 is TGCGCCAGCAGCCAATTCAGGGGAGTGGTGAACACTGAAGCTTTCTTT. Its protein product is CASSQFRGVVNTEAFF.